This T cell receptor (beta chain) was sequenced during a study of T cell responses to AZD1222 COVID-19 vaccine. A remark on this clone: Its antigen is still unknown.

Germline CDR1 SGHVS, CDR2 FQNEAQ. V dropped 3 bases and J dropped 1 base, with 9 bases sitting between them. The CDR3 sequence is 14 residues long. Study-level results: The donor cohort was predominantly white British with a female majority, and clonal diversity may have been underestimated. Vaccine-associated CD4 TCRs ranged over spike, dominating at 160-218 and 743-854.

Generated by immunoSEQ multiplex PCR, the TCRdb table keeps only in-frame clones and is missing some. Among 40,000 or so clones, approximately 88% were seen once, and the ten largest hold about 18%. The chain has TRBV7-8 and TRBJ1-1, with D possibly being TRBD1 (5 bases). The receptor comes from an adult who received the AZD1222 COVID-19 vaccine. The source material was peripheral blood, sampled 28 days after the second AZD1222 dose. CDR3 coding DNA: TGTGCCAGCAGCTTGGGACCGAAGAACACTGAAGCTTTCTTT. Encoded protein: CASSLGPKNTEAFF.